This T cell receptor beta chain was observed in a study of post-analysis software for immune sequencing data. The V gene's germline CDR1 is SGHKS and CDR2 YYEKEE (reference sequence). CDR3 length: 16 residues. The V end was cut by 1 base, the J end by 0 bases, with 14 bases between. The study, taken as a whole, reports: TRBV segments more frequent in patients than in controls numbered five and included TRBV5-6, TRBV5-1 and TRBV20-1.

On this clonotype: The antigen remains unidentified.

Unique molecular identifiers tagged the TCR beta cDNA libraries. TCRdb redid the calling of the PCR reads with MiXCR, one entry per CDR3 protein. The sample consists of approximately 770,000 distinct CDR3 sequences, roughly 50% of them appearing once. Input material: blood. The J gene is TRBJ2-7, the V gene TRBV5-5; tentative D call: TRBD1 (7 bases). The origin of this receptor is a girl aged 10 to 17 with multiple sclerosis. CDR3 loop: CASSLRQGGVSYEQYF. The CDR3 DNA reads as TGTGCCAGCAGCTTGAGGCAGGGGGGCGTCTCCTACGAGCAGTACTTC. Drawing the rest from reference TRBV5-5 and TRBJ2-7, the complete variable domain is DAGVTQSPTHLIKTRGQQVTLRCSPISGHKSVSWYQQVLGQGPQFIFQYYEKEERGRGNFPDRFSARQFPNYSSELNVNALLLGDSALYLCASSLRQGGVSYEQYFGPGTRLTVT.